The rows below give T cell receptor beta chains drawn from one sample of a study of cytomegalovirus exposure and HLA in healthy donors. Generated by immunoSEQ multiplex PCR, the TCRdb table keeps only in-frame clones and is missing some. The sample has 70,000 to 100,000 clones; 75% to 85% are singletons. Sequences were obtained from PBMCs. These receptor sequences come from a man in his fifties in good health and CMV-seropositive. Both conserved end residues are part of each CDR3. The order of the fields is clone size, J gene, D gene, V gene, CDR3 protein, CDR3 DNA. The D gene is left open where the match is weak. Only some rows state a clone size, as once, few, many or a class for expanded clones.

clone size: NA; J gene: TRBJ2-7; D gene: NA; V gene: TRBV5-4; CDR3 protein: CASSLSENTYEQYF; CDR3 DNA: TGTGCCAGCAGCTTGTCGGAGAATACCTACGAGCAGTACTTC
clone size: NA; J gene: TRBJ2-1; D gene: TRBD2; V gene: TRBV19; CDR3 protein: CAKLAGEDNEQFF; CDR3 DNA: TGTGCCAAACTAGCGGGAGAAGACAATGAGCAGTTCTTC
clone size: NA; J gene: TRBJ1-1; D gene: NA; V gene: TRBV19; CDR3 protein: CASSIVGGSGGTEAFF; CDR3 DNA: TGTGCCAGTAGTATAGTCGGCGGTTCCGGGGGAACTGAAGCTTTCTTT
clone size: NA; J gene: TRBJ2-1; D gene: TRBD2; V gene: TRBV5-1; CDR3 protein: CASSLGLAGGKSYNEQFF; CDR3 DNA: TGCGCCAGCAGCTTGGGACTAGCGGGAGGGAAGTCCTACAATGAGCAGTTCTTC
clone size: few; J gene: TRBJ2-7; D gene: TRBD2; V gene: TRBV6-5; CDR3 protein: CASSYFGRLGEQYF; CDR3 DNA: TGTGCCAGCAGTTACTTCGGGAGGTTGGGGGAGCAGTACTTC
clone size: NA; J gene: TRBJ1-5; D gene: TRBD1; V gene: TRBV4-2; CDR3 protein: CASSQTGTGGDGQPQHF; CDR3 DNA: TGTGCCAGCAGCCAGACCGGGACAGGGGGCGACGGGCAGCCCCAGCATTTT
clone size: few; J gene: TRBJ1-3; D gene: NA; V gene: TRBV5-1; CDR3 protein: CASSVRTDGNTIYF; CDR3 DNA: TGCGCCAGCAGCGTAAGGACAGATGGAAACACCATATATTTT
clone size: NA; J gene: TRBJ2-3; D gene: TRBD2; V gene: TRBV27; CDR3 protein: CASSFSVGLAPPDTQYF; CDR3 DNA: TGTGCCAGCAGTTTTTCTGTGGGACTAGCCCCCCCAGATACGCAGTATTTT
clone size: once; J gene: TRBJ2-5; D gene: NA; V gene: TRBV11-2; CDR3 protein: CASSLKQGRYQETQYF; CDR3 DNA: TGTGCCAGCAGCTTAAAACAGGGAAGGTACCAAGAGACCCAGTACTTC
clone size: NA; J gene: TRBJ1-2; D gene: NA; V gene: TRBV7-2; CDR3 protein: CASSPRGWGLVTF; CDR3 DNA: TGTGCCAGCAGCCCCCGCGGGTGGGGGCTGGTAACCTTC
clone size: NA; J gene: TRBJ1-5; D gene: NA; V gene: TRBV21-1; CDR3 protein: CASSKHLGRTSNQPQHF; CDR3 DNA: TGTGCCAGCAGCAAACACTTGGGCAGAACTAGCAATCAGCCCCAGCATTTT
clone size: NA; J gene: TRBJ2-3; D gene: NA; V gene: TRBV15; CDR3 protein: CATSREFSADTQYF; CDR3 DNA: TGTGCCACCAGCAGAGAGTTTAGCGCGGATACGCAGTATTTT
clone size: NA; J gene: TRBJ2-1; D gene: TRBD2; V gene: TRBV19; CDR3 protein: CASSVLAGGPYEQFF; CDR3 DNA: TGTGCCAGTAGTGTACTAGCGGGAGGGCCCTATGAGCAGTTCTTC
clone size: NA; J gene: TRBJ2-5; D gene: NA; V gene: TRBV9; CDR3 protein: CASSPVVDRGGETQYF; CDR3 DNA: TGTGCCAGCAGCCCCGTGGTGGACAGAGGTGGGGAGACCCAGTACTTC
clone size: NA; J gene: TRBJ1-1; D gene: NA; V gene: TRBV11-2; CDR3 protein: CASSFIISGTEAFF; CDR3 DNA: TGTGCCAGCAGCTTCATAATATCGGGGACTGAAGCTTTCTTT
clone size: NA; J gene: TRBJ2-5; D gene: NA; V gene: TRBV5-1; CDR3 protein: CASSLFMGGQETQYF; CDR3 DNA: TGCGCCAGCAGCCTTTTCATGGGGGGACAAGAGACCCAGTACTTC
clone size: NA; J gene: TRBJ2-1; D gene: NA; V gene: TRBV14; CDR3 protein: CASSQGLANEQFF; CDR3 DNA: TGTGCCAGCAGCCAAGGACTGGCCAATGAGCAGTTCTTC
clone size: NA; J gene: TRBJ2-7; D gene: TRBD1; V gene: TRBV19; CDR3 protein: CASSPGPGGYEQYF; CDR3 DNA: TGTGCCAGTAGTCCGGGACCAGGGGGCTACGAGCAGTACTTC
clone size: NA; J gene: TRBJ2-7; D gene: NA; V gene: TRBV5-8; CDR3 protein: CASSLKDGRIGAYF; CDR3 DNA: TGTGCCAGCAGCTTAAAGGACGGGAGAATCGGAGCGTACTTC
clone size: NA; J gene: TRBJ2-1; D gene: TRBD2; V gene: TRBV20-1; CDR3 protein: CSAGRNEQFF; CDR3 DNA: TGCAGTGCCGGGAGGAATGAGCAGTTCTTC
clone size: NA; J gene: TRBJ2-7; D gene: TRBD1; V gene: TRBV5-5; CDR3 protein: CASSLQGQGAYEQYF; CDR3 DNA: TGTGCCAGCAGCTTACAAGGACAGGGAGCCTACGAGCAGTACTTC
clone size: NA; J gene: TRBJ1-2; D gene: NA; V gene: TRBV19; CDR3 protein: CASRQSNYGYTF; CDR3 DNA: TGTGCCAGTAGACAGAGCAACTATGGCTACACCTTC
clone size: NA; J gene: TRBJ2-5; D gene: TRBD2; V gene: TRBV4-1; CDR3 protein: CASSQVPAGSETQYF; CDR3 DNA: TGCGCCAGCAGCCAAGTTCCAGCGGGAAGTGAGACCCAGTACTTC
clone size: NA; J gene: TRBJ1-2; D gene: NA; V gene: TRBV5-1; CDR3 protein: CASRVPGANYGYTF; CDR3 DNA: TGCGCCAGCAGAGTGCCGGGAGCTAACTATGGCTACACCTTC
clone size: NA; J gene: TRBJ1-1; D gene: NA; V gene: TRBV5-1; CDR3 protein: CASSLTSGTSAFF; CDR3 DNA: TGCGCCAGCAGCCTTACTTCCGGGACAAGCGCTTTCTTT
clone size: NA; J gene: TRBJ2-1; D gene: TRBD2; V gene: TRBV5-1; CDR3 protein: CASSLVAGEVGEQFF; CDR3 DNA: TGCGCCAGCAGCTTGGTGGCGGGAGAGGTGGGTGAGCAGTTCTTC
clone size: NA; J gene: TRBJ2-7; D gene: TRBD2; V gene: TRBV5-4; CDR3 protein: CASSRGLAGGPGDEQYF; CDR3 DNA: TGTGCCAGCAGCCGAGGGTTAGCGGGAGGGCCTGGGGACGAGCAGTACTTC
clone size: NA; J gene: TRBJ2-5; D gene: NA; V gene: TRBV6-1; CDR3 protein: CASTEETQYF; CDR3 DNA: TGTGCCAGCACAGAAGAGACCCAGTACTTC
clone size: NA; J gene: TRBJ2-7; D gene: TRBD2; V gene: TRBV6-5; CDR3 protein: CASRLAGNDYEQYF; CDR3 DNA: TGTGCCAGCAGACTAGCGGGAAATGACTACGAGCAGTACTTC
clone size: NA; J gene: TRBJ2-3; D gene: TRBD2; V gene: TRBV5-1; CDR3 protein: CASSAGAGTRRPTDTQYF; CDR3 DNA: TGCGCCAGTAGCGCCGGTGCCGGGACTAGGCGACCCACAGATACGCAGTATTTT
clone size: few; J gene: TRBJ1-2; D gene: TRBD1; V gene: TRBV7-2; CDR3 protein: CASSGTGKVTYTF; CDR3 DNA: TGTGCCAGCAGCGGGACAGGGAAAGTTACGTACACCTTC
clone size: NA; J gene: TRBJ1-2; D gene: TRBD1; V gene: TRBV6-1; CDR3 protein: CASSEALQGANYGYTF; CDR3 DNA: TGTGCCAGCAGTGAAGCCTTGCAGGGGGCGAATTATGGCTACACCTTC
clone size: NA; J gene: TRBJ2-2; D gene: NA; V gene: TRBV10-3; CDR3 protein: CAISGASGLNTGELFF; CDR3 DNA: TGTGCCATCAGTGGGGCTTCAGGGTTGAACACCGGGGAGCTGTTTTTT